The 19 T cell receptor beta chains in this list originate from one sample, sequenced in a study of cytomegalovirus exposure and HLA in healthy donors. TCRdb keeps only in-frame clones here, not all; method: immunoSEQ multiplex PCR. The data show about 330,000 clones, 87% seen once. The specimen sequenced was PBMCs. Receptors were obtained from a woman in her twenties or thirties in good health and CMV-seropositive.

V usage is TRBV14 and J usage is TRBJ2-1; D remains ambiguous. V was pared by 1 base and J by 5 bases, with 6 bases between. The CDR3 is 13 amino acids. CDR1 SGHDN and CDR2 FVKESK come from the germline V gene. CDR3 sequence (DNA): TGTGCCAGCAGCCAAGTGTTCGACAATGAGCAGTTCTTC. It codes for CASSQVFDNEQFF.

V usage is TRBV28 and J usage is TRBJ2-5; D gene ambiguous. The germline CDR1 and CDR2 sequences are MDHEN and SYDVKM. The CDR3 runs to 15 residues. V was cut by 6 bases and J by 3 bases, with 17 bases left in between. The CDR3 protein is CASRAYHARKETQYF. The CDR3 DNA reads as TGTGCCAGCAGGGCGTATCATGCGCGTAAAGAGACCCAGTACTTC.

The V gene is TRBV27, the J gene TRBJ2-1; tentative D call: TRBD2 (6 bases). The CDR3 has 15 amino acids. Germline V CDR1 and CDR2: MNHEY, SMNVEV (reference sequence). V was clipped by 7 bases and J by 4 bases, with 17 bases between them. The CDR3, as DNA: TGTGCCAGCACCTTAGGACTACCAACTTACAATGAGCAGTTCTTC. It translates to CASTLGLPTYNEQFF.

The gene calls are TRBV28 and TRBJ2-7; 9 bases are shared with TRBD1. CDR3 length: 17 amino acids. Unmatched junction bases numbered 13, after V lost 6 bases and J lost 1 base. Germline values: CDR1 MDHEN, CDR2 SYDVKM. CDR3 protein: CASRPPGQGLRSYEQYF. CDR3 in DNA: TGTGCCAGCAGGCCGCCGGGACAGGGTTTACGGTCCTACGAGCAGTACTTC.

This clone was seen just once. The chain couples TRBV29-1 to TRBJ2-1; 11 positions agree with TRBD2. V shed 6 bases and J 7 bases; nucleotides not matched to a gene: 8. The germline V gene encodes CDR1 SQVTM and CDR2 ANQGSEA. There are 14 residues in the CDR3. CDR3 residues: CSVGLAGGLNEQFF. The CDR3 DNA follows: TGCAGCGTGGGTCTAGCGGGAGGTCTGAATGAGCAGTTCTTC.

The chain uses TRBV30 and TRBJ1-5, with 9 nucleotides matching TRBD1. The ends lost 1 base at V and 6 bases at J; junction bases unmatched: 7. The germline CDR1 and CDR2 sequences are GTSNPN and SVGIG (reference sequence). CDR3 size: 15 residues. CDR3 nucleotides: TGTGCCTGGAGTGACACAGGGGGCTTTTCTCAGCCCCAGCATTTT. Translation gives CAWSDTGGFSQPQHF.

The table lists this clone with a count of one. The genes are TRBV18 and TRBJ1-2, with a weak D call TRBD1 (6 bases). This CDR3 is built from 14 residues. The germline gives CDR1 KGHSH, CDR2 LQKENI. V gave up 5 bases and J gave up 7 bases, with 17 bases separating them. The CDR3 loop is CASSKMPGEGGYTF. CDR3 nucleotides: TGTGCCAGCTCAAAAATGCCAGGGGAAGGTGGCTACACCTTC.

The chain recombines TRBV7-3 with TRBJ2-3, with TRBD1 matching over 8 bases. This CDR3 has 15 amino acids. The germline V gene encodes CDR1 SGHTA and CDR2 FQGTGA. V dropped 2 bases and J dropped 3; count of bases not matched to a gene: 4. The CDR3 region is CASSLGQGATDTQYF. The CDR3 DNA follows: TGTGCCAGCAGCTTAGGGCAGGGGGCTACAGATACGCAGTATTTT. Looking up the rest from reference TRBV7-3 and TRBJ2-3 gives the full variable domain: GAGVSQTPSNKVTEKGKYVELRCDPISGHTALYWYRQSLGQGPEFLIYFQGTGAADDSGLPNDRFFAVRPEGSVSTLKIQRTERGDSAVYLCASSLGQGATDTQYFGPGTRLTVL.

The CDR3 DNA reads TGTGCCAGCAGCCACCGAGGTACCCCTCTACCACCCTACGAGCAGTACTTC. It translates to CASSHRGTPLPPYEQYF. This chain links TRBV14 with TRBJ2-7; no firm D call. Trimming took off 3 bases at V and 2 bases at J, with 20 bases between the two ends. The CDR3 is 17 residues long. Germline CDR1 SGHDN, CDR2 FVKESK.

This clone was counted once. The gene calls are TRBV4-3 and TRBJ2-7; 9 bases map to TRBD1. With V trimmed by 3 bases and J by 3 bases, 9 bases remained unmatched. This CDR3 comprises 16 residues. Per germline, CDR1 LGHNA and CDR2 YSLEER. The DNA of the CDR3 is TGCGCCAGCAGCCATGCGTCGGGACAGGGAGACTACGAGCAGTACTTC. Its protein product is CASSHASGQGDYEQYF.

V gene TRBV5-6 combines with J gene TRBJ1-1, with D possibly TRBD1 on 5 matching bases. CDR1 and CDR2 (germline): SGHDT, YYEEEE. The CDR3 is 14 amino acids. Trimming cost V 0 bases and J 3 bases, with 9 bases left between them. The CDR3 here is CASSLGLGDTEAFF. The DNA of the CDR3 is TGTGCCAGCAGCTTGGGTTTGGGGGACACTGAAGCTTTCTTT. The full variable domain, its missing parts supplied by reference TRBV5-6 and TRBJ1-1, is DAGVTQSPTHLIKTRGQQVTLRCSPKSGHDTVSWYQQALGQGPQFIFQYYEEEERQRGNFPDRFSGHQFPNYSSELNVNALLLGDSALYLCASSLGLGDTEAFFGQGTRLTVV.

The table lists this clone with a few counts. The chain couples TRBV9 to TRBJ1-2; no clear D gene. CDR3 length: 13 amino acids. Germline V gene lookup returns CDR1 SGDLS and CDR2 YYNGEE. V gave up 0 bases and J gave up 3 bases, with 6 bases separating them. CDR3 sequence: CASSVGADYGYTF. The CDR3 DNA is TGTGCCAGCAGCGTAGGGGCGGACTATGGCTACACCTTC.

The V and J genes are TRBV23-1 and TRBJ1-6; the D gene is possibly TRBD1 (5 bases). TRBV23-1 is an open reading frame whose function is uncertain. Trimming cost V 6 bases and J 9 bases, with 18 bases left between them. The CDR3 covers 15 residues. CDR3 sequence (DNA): TGCGCCAGCAGCCAAGGAGGGGCTGCGGGTTCACCCCTCCACTTT. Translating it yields CASSQGGAAGSPLHF.

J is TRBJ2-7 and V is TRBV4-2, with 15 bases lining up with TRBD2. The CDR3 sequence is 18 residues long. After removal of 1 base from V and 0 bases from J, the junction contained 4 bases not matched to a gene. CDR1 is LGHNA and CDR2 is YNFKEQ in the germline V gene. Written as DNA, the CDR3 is TGTGCCAGCAGCCAAGGGGGACTAGCGGGAGGCCTCTCCTACGAGCAGTACTTC. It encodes CASSQGGLAGGLSYEQYF.

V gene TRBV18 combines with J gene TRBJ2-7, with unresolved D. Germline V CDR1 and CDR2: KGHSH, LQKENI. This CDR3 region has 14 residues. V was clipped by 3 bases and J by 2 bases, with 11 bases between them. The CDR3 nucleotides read TGTGCCAGCTCACCCAAGGACGATCCCTACGAGCAGTACTTC. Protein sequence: CASSPKDDPYEQYF.

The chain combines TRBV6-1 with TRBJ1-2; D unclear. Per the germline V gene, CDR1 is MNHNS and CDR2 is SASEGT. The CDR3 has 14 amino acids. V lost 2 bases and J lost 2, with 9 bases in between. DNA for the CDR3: TGTGCCAGCAGTGAAACAAGTCCGAACTATGGCTACACCTTC. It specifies CASSETSPNYGYTF.

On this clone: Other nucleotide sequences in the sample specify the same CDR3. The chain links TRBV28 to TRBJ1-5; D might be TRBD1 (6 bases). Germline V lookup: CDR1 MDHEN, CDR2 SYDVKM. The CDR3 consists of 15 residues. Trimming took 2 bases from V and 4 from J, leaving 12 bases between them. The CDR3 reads CASSLTGARNQPQHF. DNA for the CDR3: TGTGCCAGCAGTTTAACGGGGGCAAGGAATCAGCCCCAGCATTTT.

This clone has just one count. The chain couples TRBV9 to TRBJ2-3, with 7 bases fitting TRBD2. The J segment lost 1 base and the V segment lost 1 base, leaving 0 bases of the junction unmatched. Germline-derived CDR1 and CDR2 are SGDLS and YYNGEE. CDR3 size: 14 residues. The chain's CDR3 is CASSVTSGTDTQYF. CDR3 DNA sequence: TGTGCCAGCAGCGTAACTAGCGGCACAGATACGCAGTATTTT. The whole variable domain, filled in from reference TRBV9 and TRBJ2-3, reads DSGVTQTPKHLITATGQRVTLRCSPRSGDLSVYWYQQSLDQGLQFLIQYYNGEERAKGNILERFSAQQFPDLHSELNLSSLELGDSALYFCASSVTSGTDTQYFGPGTRLTVL.

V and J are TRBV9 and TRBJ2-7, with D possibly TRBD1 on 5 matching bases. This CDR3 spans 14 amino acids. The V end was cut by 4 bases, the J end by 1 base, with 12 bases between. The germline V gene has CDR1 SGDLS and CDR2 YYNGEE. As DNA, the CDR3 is TGTGCCAGCAGCCCCCGTTCAGGGTCCTACGAGCAGTACTTC. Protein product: CASSPRSGSYEQYF.